What follows describes a single TCR beta chain. Profiling relied on immunoSEQ multiplex PCR, and the TCRdb table lists in-frame clones only, not all of them. The sample carries approximately 100,000 clones, roughly 87% recorded once. The data derive from a study of blood T cell repertoires in COVID-19. Study as a whole: Nucleic acid was either cDNA or gDNA, and it came from T cells, B-cell-depleted T cells, or PBMCs.

Sequenced sample: peripheral blood. This TCR came from a woman aged 60-75 years with acute or convalescent COVID-19.

The CDR3 DNA is TGTGCCAGCAGTTCCATACAGGGTTTATCTGGAAACACCATATATTTT. Its translation: CASSSIQGLSGNTIYF. V and J are TRBV7-8 and TRBJ1-3; TRBD1 is a possible D gene (6 bases). The germline V gene has CDR1 SGHVS and CDR2 FQNEAQ. V was trimmed by 6 bases and J by 1 base, leaving 16 bases between them. The CDR3 sequence is 16 residues long.